The rows below give T cell receptor beta chains drawn from one sample of a study of tumor-infiltrating lymphocytes in primary liver carcinoma. MiXCR, run by TCRdb on the multiplex PCR reads, gives a single entry per CDR3 protein. The sample has approximately 45,000 distinct CDR3 sequences, approximately 70% seen once. Source material: liver tumor tissue from sampling region 2. The receptors were gathered from a man in his forties with primary liver carcinoma and hepatitis B virus infection. CDR3s leave out the opening cysteine and the closing phenylalanine or tryptophan. The order of the fields is V gene, J gene, CDR3 protein.

>TRBV7-6|TRBJ2-7
ASSLEASGLAEQY
>TRBV29-1|TRBJ1-1
SGTLNTEAF
>TRBV6-1|TRBJ1-1
ASSEVLGPEAF
>TRBV12-3/TRBV12-4|TRBJ1-1
VSMRDRSDTEAF
>TRBV7-9|TRBJ2-3
ASNLETWRVHDTQY
>TRBV11-1|TRBJ2-1
ASSLGSADIEQF
>TRBV10-3|TRBJ2-1
TISRGLAGGVNEQF
>TRBV29-1|TRBJ2-1
SVALGETYNEQL
>TRBV6-1|TRBJ2-5
ASREGQIVETQY
>TRBV7-9|TRBJ1-4
ASSPSRLQNEKLF
>TRBV11-1|.
ASNFPGTSGIKNIQY
>TRBV11-2|TRBJ2-5
ASSLRLAGDPSEAQY
>TRBV11-1|TRBJ2-1
ASSLRSLAGGSYNGQF
>TRBV13|TRBJ2-2
ASSLTSGRAGELF
>TRBV29-1|TRBJ1-2
SVGTGGAYSYT
>TRBV6-2/TRBV6-3|TRBJ2-1
DSSPHASIEQF
>TRBV11-1|TRBJ2-1
ARSLGISNNEQF
>TRBV4-1|TRBJ2-5
TSSPGYQETQY
>TRBV28|TRBJ2-5
ASSRSGLQEETQY
>TRBV29-1|TRBJ1-1
SATSGNTEAF
>TRBV29-1|TRBJ2-7
SVLGRFDIPPSYEQY
>TRBV10-2|TRBJ2-7
ATGQGAYERY
>TRBV29-1|TRBJ2-6
GVEDTSQNTGANVLT
>TRBV29-1|TRBJ2-2
SVLRPGSTGEPF
>TRBV5-1|TRBJ2-1
ASSIQGSSYNGQF
>TRBV11-2|TRBJ1-5
TSSLVGVTGSNQSHH
>TRBV12-3/TRBV12-4|TRBJ2-2
ASSSQDRALGELF
>TRBV24-1|TRBJ2-7
ATSWAAAYEQY
>TRBV29-1|TRBJ1-1
SVAGGCGMNTEAF
>TRBV11-2|.
ASSLGGGNPYEQF
>TRBV6-5|TRBJ1-2
VSSRLQGGAGYT
>TRBV6-1|TRBJ2-1
ASSPGLAGTRNEQF
>TRBV5-6|TRBJ2-1
ASSLVEGAGGNDQF
>TRBV7-6|TRBJ2-7
ASSFRTNSYEQY
>TRBV7-9|TRBJ1-5
ASSLADAPQH
>TRBV5-1|TRBJ2-5
AISLFRTETQY
>TRBV5-5|.
ASSWGMVTDTQH
>TRBV5-4|TRBJ2-1
ANSPGLAGEGNEQF
>TRBV4-3|TRBJ2-1
ASSRSGGRTNNEQF
>TRBV7-9|TRBJ2-2
ASRPGQAGTGELF
>TRBV6-1|TRBJ1-1
ASSEAQLGMLNSEAF
>TRBV28|TRBJ2-3
DSSPGLAGEVDTQY
>TRBV5-4|TRBJ2-2
ASSSTSANTGEPL
>TRBV12-3/TRBV12-4|TRBJ2-2
ASSFPTGGLANTGVLF
>TRBV25-1|TRBJ1-5
ASSAGGLGSNQPQH
>TRBV4-1|TRBJ2-7
ATSHSDRGYEQY
>TRBV14|TRBJ2-5
TSSKRQGARETQY
>TRBV6-2/TRBV6-3|TRBJ1-5
DSTVVKGDQPQH